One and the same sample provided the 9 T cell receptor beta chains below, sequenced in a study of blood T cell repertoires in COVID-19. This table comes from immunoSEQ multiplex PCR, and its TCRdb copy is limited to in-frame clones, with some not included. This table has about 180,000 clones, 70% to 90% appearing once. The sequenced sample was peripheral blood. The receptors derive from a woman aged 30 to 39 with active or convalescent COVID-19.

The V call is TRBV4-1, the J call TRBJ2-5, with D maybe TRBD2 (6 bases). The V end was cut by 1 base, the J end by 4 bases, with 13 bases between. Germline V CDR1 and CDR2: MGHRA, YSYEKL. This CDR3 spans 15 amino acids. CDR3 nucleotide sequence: TGCGCCAGCAGCCAAGGGCCCCTCGGGGGAGAGACCCAGTACTTC. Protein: CASSQGPLGGETQYF.

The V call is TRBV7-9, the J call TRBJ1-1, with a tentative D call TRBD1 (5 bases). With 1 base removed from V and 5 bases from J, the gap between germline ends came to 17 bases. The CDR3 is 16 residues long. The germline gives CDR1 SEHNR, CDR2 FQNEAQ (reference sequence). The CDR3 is CASSLVGPGGKTEAFF. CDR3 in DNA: TGTGCCAGCAGCTTAGTGGGGCCGGGAGGGAAGACTGAAGCTTTCTTT.

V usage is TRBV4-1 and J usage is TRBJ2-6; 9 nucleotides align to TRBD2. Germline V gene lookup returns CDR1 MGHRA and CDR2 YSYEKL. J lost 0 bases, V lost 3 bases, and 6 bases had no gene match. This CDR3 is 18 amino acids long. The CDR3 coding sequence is TGCGCCAGCAGCCAGGGACTAGCCGACCTCTCTGGGGCCAACGTCCTGACTTTC. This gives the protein CASSQGLADLSGANVLTF.

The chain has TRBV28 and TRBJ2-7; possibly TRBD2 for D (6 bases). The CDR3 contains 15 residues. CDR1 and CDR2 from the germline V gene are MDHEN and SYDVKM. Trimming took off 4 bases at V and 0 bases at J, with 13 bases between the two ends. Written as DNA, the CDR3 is TGTGCCAGCAGTTCTTTAGCGGTCCCCTCCTACGAGCAGTACTTC. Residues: CASSSLAVPSYEQYF.

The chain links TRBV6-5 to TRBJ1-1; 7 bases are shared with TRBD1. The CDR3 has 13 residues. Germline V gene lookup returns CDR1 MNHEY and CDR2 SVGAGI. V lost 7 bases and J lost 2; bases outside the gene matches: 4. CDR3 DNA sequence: TGTGCCAGCACCCGGGACAGCAACACTGAAGCTTTCTTT. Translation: CASTRDSNTEAFF.

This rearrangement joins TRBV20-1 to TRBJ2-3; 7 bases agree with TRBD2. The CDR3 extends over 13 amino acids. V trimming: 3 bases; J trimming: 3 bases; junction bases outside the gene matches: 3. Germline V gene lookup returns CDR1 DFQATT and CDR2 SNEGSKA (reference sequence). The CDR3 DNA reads TGCAGTGCTAGTGGACTAGTTACAGATACGCAGTATTTT. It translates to CSASGLVTDTQYF.

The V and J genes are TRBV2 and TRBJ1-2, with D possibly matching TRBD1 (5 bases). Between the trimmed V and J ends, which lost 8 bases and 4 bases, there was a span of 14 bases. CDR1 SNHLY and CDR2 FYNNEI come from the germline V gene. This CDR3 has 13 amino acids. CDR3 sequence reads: CASCSRGLYGYTF. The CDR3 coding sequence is TGTGCCAGCTGCTCCCGGGGACTCTATGGCTACACCTTC.

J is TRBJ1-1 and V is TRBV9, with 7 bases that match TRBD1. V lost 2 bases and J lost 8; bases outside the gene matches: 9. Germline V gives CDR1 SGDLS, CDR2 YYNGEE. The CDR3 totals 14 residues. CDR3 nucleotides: TGTGCCAGCAGCGTCCATCTAGGACAGGCGGAAGCTTTCTTT. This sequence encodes CASSVHLGQAEAFF.

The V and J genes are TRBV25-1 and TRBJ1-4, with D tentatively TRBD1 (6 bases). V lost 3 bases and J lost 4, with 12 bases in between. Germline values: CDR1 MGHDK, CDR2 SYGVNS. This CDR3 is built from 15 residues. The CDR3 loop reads CASSDLGAGNEKLFF. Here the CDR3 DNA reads TGTGCCAGCAGTGACCTGGGGGCAGGTAATGAAAAACTGTTTTTT.